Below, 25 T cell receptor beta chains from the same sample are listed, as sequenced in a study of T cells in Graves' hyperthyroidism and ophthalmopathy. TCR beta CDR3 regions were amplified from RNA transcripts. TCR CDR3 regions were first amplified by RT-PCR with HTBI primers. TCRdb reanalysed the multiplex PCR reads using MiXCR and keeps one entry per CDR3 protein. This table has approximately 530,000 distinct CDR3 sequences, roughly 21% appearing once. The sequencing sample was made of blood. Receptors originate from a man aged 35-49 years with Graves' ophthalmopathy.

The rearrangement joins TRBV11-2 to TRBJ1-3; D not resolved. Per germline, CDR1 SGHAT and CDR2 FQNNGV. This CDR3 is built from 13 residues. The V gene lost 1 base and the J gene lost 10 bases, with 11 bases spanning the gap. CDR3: CASSLVEGRTIYF. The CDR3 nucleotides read TGTGCCAGCAGCTTAGTCGAAGGAAGGACCATATATTTT.

The CDR3 DNA is TGTGCCAGCAAAAAGGGACTTTCCTCCTACGAGCAGTACTTC. It codes for CASKKGLSSYEQYF. The gene calls are TRBV6-1 and TRBJ2-7; D is perhaps TRBD2 (6 bases). Germline CDR1 MNHNS, CDR2 SASEGT. This CDR3 is built from 14 residues. Deletions cut 7 bases from V and 0 bases from J, with 13 bases between.

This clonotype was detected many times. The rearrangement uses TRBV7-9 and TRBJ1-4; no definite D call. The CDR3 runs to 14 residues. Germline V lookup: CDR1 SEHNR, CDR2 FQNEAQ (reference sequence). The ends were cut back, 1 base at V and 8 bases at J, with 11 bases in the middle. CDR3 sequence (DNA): TGTGCCAGCAGCTTAGGGACGGAGGGAGAAAAACTGTTTTTT. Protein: CASSLGTEGEKLFF.

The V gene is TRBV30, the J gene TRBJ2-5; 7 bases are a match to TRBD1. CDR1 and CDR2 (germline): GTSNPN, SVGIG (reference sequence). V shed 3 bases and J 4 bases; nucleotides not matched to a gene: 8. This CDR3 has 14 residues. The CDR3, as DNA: TGTGCCTGGAGCGGGACAGTCCGGGGAGAGACCCAGTACTTC. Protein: CAWSGTVRGETQYF.

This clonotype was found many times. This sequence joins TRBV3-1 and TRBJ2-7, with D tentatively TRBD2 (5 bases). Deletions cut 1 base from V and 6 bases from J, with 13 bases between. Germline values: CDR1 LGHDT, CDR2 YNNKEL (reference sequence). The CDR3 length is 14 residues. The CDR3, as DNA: TGTGCCAGCAGCCAAGTTGAGGGTATCGGCGAGCAGTACTTC. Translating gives CASSQVEGIGEQYF.

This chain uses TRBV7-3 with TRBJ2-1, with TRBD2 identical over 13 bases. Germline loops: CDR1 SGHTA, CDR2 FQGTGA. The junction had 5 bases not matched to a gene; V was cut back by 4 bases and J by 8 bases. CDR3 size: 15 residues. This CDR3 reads CASSSTSGGFDEQFF. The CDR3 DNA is TGTGCCAGCAGCTCGACTAGCGGGGGGTTCGATGAGCAGTTCTTC.

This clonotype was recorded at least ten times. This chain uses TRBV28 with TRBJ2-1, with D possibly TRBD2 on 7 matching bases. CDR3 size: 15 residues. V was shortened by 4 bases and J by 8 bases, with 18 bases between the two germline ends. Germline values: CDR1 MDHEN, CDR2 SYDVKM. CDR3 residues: CASSSAGGGRDEQFF. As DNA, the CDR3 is TGTGCCAGCAGTTCAGCCGGGGGCGGGAGAGATGAGCAGTTCTTC.

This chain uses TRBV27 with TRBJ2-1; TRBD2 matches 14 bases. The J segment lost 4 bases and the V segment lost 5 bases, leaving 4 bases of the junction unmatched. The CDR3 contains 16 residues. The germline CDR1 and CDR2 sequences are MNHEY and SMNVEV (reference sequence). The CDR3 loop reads CASSKTSGGAYNEQFF. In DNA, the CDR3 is TGTGCCAGCAGTAAGACTAGCGGGGGGGCATACAATGAGCAGTTCTTC.

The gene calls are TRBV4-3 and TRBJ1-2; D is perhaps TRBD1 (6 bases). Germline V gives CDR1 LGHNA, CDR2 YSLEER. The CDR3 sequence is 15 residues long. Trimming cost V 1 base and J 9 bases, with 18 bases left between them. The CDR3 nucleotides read TGCGCCAGCAGCCAAGTGGGCACAGGGACGGGACGCTACACCTTC. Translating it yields CASSQVGTGTGRYTF.

CDR3 residues: CASSLTITNCTDTQYF. The CDR3 DNA reads TGTGCCAGCAGTTTGACCATAACAAATTGCACAGATACGCAGTATTTT. V and J are TRBV28 and TRBJ2-3; no firm D call. The germline V and J ends were trimmed by 3 bases and 1 base, with 14 bases remaining between them. CDR1 is MDHEN and CDR2 is SYDVKM in the germline V gene. The CDR3 has 16 residues.

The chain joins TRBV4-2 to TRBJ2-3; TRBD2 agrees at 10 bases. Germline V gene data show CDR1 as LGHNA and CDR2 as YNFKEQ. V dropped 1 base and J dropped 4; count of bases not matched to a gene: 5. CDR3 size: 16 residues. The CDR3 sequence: CASSQAGTSEADTQYF. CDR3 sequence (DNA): TGTGCCAGCAGCCAAGCCGGGACTAGCGAAGCAGATACGCAGTATTTT.

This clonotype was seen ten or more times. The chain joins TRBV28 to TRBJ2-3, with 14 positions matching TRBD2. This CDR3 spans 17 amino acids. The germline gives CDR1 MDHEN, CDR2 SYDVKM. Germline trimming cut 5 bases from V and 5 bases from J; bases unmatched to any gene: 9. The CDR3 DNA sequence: TGTGCCAGCAGTCCAACGACTAGCGGGAGGGCCGGAGATACGCAGTATTTT. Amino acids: CASSPTTSGRAGDTQYF.

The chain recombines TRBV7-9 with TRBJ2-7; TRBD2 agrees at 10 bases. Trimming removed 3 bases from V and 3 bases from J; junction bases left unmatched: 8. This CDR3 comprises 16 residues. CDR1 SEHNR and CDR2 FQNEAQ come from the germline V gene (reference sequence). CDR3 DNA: TGTGCCAGCAGCTTCCCGGGGGGGACTAGCGTCTACGAGCAGTACTTC. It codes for CASSFPGGTSVYEQYF. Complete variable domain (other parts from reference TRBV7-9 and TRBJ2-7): DTGVSQNPRHKITKRGQNVTFRCDPISEHNRLYWYRQTLGQGPEFLTYFQNEAQLEKSRLLSDRFSAERPKGSFSTLEIQRTEQGDSAMYLCASSFPGGTSVYEQYFGPGTRLTVT.

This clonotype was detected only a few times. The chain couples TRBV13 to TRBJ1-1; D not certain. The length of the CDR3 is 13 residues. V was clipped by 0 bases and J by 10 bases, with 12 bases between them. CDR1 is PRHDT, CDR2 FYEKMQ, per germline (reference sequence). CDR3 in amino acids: CASSLGGKGSAFF. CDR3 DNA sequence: TGTGCCAGCAGCTTAGGAGGGAAAGGGTCAGCTTTCTTT.

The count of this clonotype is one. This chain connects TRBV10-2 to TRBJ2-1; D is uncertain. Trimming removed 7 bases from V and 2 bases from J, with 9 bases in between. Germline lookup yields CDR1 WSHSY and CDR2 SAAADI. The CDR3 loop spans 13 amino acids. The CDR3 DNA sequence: TGCGCCAGCACTTTAGCCACCTACAATGAGCAGTTCTTC. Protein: CASTLATYNEQFF.

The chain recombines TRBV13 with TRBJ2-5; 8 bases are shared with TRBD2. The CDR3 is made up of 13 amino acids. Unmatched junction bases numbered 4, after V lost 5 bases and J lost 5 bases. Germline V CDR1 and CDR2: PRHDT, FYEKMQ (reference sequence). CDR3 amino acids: CASSVASGETQYF. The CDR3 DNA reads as TGTGCCAGCAGCGTAGCTAGCGGGGAGACCCAGTACTTC. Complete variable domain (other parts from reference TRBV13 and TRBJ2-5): AAGVIQSPRHLIKEKRETATLKCYPIPRHDTVYWYQQGPGQDPQFLISFYEKMQSDKGSIPDRFSAQQFSDYHSELNMSSLELGDSALYFCASSVASGETQYFGPGTRLLVL.

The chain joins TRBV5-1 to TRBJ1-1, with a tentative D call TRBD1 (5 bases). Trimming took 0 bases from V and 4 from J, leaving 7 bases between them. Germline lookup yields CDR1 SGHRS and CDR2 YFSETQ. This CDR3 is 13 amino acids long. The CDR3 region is CASSLEGSTEAFF. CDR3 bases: TGCGCCAGCAGCTTGGAGGGGAGCACTGAAGCTTTCTTT.

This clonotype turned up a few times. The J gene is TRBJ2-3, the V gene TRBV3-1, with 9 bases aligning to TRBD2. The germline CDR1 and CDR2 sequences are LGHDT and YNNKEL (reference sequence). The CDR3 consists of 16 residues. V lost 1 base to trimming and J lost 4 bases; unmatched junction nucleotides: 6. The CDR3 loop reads CASSQALAGVADTQYF. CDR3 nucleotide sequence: TGTGCCAGCAGCCAAGCCTTAGCGGGAGTGGCAGATACGCAGTATTTT.

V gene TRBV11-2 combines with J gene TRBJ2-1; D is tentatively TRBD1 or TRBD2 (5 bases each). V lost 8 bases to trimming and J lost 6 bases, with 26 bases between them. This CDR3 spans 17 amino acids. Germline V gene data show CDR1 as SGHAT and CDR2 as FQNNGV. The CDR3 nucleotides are TGTGCCAGCGGATACCCCCCTACCGGGACGGTGAGCAATGAGCAGTTCTTC. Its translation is CASGYPPTGTVSNEQFF.

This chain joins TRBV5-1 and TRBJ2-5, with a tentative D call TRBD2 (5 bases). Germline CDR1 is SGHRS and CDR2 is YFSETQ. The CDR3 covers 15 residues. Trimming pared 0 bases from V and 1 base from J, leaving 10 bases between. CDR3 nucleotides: TGCGCCAGCAGCTTGGTTTCGGGGTCCCAAGAGACCCAGTACTTC. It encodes CASSLVSGSQETQYF.

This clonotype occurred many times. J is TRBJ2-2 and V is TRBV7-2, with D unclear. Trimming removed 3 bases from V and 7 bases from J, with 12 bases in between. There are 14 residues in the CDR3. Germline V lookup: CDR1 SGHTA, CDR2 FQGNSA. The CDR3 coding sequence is TGTGCCAGCAGCTTGAGCAGAACCTTCGGGGAGCTGTTTTTT. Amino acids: CASSLSRTFGELFF.

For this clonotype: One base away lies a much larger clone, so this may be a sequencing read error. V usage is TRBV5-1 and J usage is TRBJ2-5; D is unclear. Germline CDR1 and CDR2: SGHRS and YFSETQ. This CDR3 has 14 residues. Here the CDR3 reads CTSSLASFQETQYF. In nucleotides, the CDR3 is TGCACCAGCAGCTTGGCGAGCTTCCAAGAGACCCAGTACTTC.

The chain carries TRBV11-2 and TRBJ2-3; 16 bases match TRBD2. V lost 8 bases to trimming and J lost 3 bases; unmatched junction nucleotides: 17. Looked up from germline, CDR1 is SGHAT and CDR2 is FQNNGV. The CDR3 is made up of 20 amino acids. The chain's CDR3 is CASGYPPTGTSGGGTDTQYF. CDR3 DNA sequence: TGTGCCAGCGGATACCCCCCTACCGGGACTAGCGGGGGGGGAACAGATACGCAGTATTTT.

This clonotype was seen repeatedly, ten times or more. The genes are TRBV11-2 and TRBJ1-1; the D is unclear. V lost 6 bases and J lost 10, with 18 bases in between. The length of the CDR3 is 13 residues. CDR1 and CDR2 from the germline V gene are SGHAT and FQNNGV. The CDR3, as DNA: TGTGCCAGCAGGCCAATAGGGAAGACGCGAGCTTTCTTT. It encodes CASRPIGKTRAFF.

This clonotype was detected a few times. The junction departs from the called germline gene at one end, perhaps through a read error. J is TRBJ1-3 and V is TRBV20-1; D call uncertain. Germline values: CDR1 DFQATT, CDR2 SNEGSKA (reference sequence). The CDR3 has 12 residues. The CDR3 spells CSVRYSGNTIYF. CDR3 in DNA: TGCAGTGTTAGATACTCTGGAAACACCATATATTTT.